This T cell receptor beta chain was profiled in a study of identical twins. This clonotype has a handful of counts. One entry per CDR3 protein results from TCRdb running MiXCR on the 5' RACE reads. This table has under 300,000 distinct CDR3 sequences, 6.5% to 9.5% appearing once. The length of the CDR3 is 14 residues. V dropped 0 bases and J dropped 3 bases, with 9 bases sitting between them. Germline CDR1 is LGHNA and CDR2 is YSLEER. The donors were all healthy and Caucasian. These same records also appear under a second study, on yellow fever vaccine responses in identical twins.

This clonotype originated in a woman aged 18-29 years in good health. The chain employs TRBV4-3 and TRBJ2-7; D is undetermined. The material sequenced was CD8+ T cells sorted from blood. CDR3 protein: CASSQERHHYEQYF. The DNA of the CDR3 is TGCGCCAGCAGCCAAGAAAGGCACCACTACGAGCAGTACTTC.